The present T cell receptor beta chain was sequenced within a study of blood T cell repertoires in COVID-19. The wider study: Acute-phase and convalescent COVID-19 samples originated in the United States, Italy and Spain. Nucleic acid was either cDNA or gDNA, and it came from T cells, B-cell-depleted T cells, or PBMCs.

The protocol was immunoSEQ multiplex PCR, while the TCRdb copy is restricted to in-frame clones and leaves out a portion. The sample lists roughly 350,000 clones, about 92% occurring once. This clone was seen only once. Germline loops: CDR1 SGHNT, CDR2 YYREEE (reference sequence). V shed 4 bases, J shed 7 bases, and the junction held 7 bases outside the gene matches. This CDR3 spans 15 amino acids. Cohort 3 donors counted as recovered after two negative PCRs, clearance, or resolved symptoms. The sequence was obtained from a woman in her 30s who had recovered from COVID-19. The J gene is TRBJ2-2, the V gene TRBV5-4; 10 bases are shared with TRBD1. The source material was PBMCs or T cells enriched from blood (not recorded which). The CDR3 sequence is CASSRQGARNGELFF. Written as DNA, the CDR3 is TGTGCCAGCAGCCGACAGGGGGCCAGGAACGGGGAGCTGTTTTTT.